This record covers a single T cell receptor (beta chain). Its antigen is undetermined. Original handling: ImmunoSEQ gave junction-only sequences without quality scores, so filtering differed. Only in-frame clones appear in the TCRdb table, and some are missing; sequencing was by immunoSEQ multiplex PCR. From that table come the V and J calls and clone size; the DNA was used to work out D and trimming. Of around 2,000,000 clones detected, around 95% appear once; the ten largest clones hold approximately 0.13%. These data belong to a study of shared clonotypes between healthy human individuals. The overall study: Donors had three CD4 naive, three CD4 memory, two CD8 naive and one CD8 memory plate apiece. General study findings and limits: Naive subsets, compared against memory subsets, generally had larger estimated richness values.

This CDR3 contains 15 residues. V was clipped by 5 bases and J by 2 bases; unmatched bases: 8. Germline CDR1 GTSNPN, CDR2 SVGIG (reference sequence). Memory CD4+ cells were the fraction left after CD45RA+ naive selection. The clonotype originates from a man in his late teens or twenties in good health. The J gene is TRBJ2-5, the V gene TRBV30, with 10 bases lining up with TRBD1. Sequencing was performed on naive CD4+ T cells sorted from blood. Specified subset: CD45RA+ positively selected. The CDR3 reads CAWDRGRLDQETQYF. Here the CDR3 DNA reads TGTGCCTGGGACAGGGGGCGTTTGGATCAAGAGACCCAGTACTTC.